These 15 T cell receptor beta chains originate from one sample sequenced in a study of blood T cell repertoires in COVID-19. Profiled with immunoSEQ multiplex PCR; TCRdb holds only in-frame clones, not every one. The table includes around 480,000 clones, approximately 90% detected once. Material: PBMCs or T cells enriched from blood (not recorded which). These receptors all come from a young woman who had recovered from COVID-19.

The genes are TRBV5-6 and TRBJ1-4, with D unresolved. CDR3 size: 15 residues. Germline loops: CDR1 SGHDT, CDR2 YYEEEE. Trimming cost V 0 bases and J 3 bases, with 9 bases left between them. The CDR3 reads CASSLAGQPNEKLFF. DNA of the CDR3: TGTGCCAGCAGCTTGGCGGGTCAGCCTAATGAAAAACTGTTTTTT.

The chain combines TRBV5-4 with TRBJ1-2; possibly TRBD1 for D (5 bases). This CDR3 spans 14 amino acids. Trimming took 0 bases from V and 3 from J, leaving 9 bases between them. Per germline, CDR1 SGHNT and CDR2 YYREEE (reference sequence). CDR3 in amino acids: CASSLDRQDYGYTF. The DNA for the CDR3 is TGTGCCAGCAGCTTGGACAGGCAAGACTATGGCTACACCTTC.

V is TRBV5-6 and J is TRBJ1-2; no reliable D call. Trimming shortened V by 4 bases and J by 0 bases, and 13 bases separated the two germline ends. The length of the CDR3 is 15 residues. Germline values: CDR1 SGHDT, CDR2 YYEEEE. For the CDR3, the DNA is TGTGCCAGCAGCCCAGCGGACCCCCCTAACTATGGCTACACCTTC. This gives the protein CASSPADPPNYGYTF.

The V and J genes are TRBV4-1 and TRBJ1-1, with D perhaps matching TRBD1 (6 bases). The CDR3 is 15 residues long. With 0 bases removed from V and 5 bases from J, the gap between germline ends came to 13 bases. The germline gives CDR1 MGHRA, CDR2 YSYEKL. The CDR3 nucleotides are TGCGCCAGCAGCCAAGATTTGTTTAGGGGGACTGAAGCTTTCTTT. Amino acids: CASSQDLFRGTEAFF.

The chain combines TRBV28 with TRBJ1-6, with 10 bases lining up with TRBD1. The ends lost 4 bases at V and 9 bases at J; junction bases unmatched: 9. This CDR3 contains 16 residues. The germline V gene encodes CDR1 MDHEN and CDR2 SYDVKM. CDR3 nucleotides: TGTGCCAGCAGTTCCCCAGACAGGGGGCAGGGTTCACCCCTCCACTTT. As protein: CASSSPDRGQGSPLHF.

This clone was recorded once. V is TRBV11-2 and J is TRBJ2-1; 7 bases line up with TRBD1. Per germline, CDR1 SGHAT and CDR2 FQNNGV. The CDR3 length is 15 residues. V lost 7 bases and J lost 6; bases outside the gene matches: 12. The CDR3 nucleotides are TGTGCCAGCACCGCGACAGGGTTTTTGGGCAATGAGCAGTTCTTC. Encoded protein: CASTATGFLGNEQFF.

The V gene is TRBV29-1, the J gene TRBJ1-1; 11 bases agree with TRBD1. V lost 7 bases and J lost 5; bases outside the gene matches: 9. Germline lookup yields CDR1 SQVTM and CDR2 ANQGSEA. CDR3 length: 14 residues. The DNA of the CDR3 is TGCAGCGGGTCGGACAGGGGGCGTGAAACTGAAGCTTTCTTT. Translation gives CSGSDRGRETEAFF.

The chain is built from TRBV5-1 and TRBJ2-1; 10 positions match TRBD2. The CDR3 is 15 amino acids. Per the germline V gene, CDR1 is SGHRS and CDR2 is YFSETQ. The junction had 2 bases not matched to a gene; V was cut back by 4 bases and J by 1 base. The CDR3 DNA reads TGCGCCAGCAGCCAGGGACTAGCGTCCTACAATGAGCAGTTCTTC. This sequence encodes CASSQGLASYNEQFF.

This chain links TRBV4-1 with TRBJ2-7; D might be TRBD1 (6 bases). This CDR3 contains 15 residues. Germline values: CDR1 MGHRA, CDR2 YSYEKL. V lost 4 bases and J lost 2, with 15 bases in between. CDR3 bases: TGCGCCAGCAGCCCTGGGGGCGGCCGCACCTACGAGCAGTACTTC. This codes for CASSPGGGRTYEQYF.

This chain connects TRBV6-6 to TRBJ1-1; D is ambiguous. Germline assignment: CDR1 MNHNY and CDR2 SVGAGI (reference sequence). V was shortened by 7 bases and J by 4 bases, with 13 bases between the two germline ends. This CDR3 region has 13 residues. The CDR3 loop reads CASTFPGGTEAFF. The DNA for the CDR3 is TGTGCCAGCACCTTTCCGGGAGGCACTGAAGCTTTCTTT.

The rearrangement joins TRBV27 to TRBJ2-4; TRBD2 aligns across 7 bases. CDR1 is MNHEY and CDR2 is SMNVEV in the germline V gene (reference sequence). The CDR3 is 14 residues long. With 5 bases clipped from V and 3 bases from J, the junction kept 4 bases outside the gene matches. The DNA of the CDR3 is TGTGCCAGCAGTGGGAGGGAGGGCAAAAACATTCAGTACTTC. Its translation: CASSGREGKNIQYF.

This chain links TRBV25-1 with TRBJ2-6, with 12 bases lining up with TRBD1. The junction had 3 bases not matched to a gene; V was cut back by 3 bases and J by 3 bases. This CDR3 is built from 17 residues. Germline assignment: CDR1 MGHDK and CDR2 SYGVNS. CDR3 protein: CASSDGTGGGGANVLTF. CDR3 in DNA: TGTGCCAGCAGTGATGGGACAGGGGGCGGTGGGGCCAACGTCCTGACTTTC.

This chain connects TRBV7-2 to TRBJ2-5, with D tentatively TRBD1 (6 bases). The V gene's germline CDR1 is SGHTA and CDR2 FQGNSA. Between the trimmed V and J ends, which lost 1 base and 5 bases, there was a span of 17 bases. The CDR3 loop spans 16 amino acids. In nucleotides, the CDR3 is TGTGCCAGCAGCTTAGACAGGGCGTATGGGCGGGAGACCCAGTACTTC. Residues: CASSLDRAYGRETQYF.

In this sample, this clone turned up a few times. The chain employs TRBV19 and TRBJ2-2, with 7 positions matching TRBD1. CDR1 is LNHDA and CDR2 is SQIVND in the germline V gene (reference sequence). The J segment lost 5 bases and the V segment lost 5 bases, leaving 2 bases of the junction unmatched. The CDR3 is made up of 13 amino acids. This CDR3 reads CASSGTETGELFF. The DNA for the CDR3 is TGTGCCAGTAGTGGGACAGAGACCGGGGAGCTGTTTTTT.

V and J are TRBV9 and TRBJ1-3, with D maybe TRBD1 (6 bases). This CDR3 is 16 amino acids long. Between the trimmed V and J ends, which lost 2 bases and 2 bases, there was a span of 14 bases. From germline, CDR1 is SGDLS and CDR2 YYNGEE. CDR3 residues: CASSVSLPGAGNTIYF. The CDR3, as DNA: TGTGCCAGCAGCGTCAGTCTCCCAGGGGCTGGAAACACCATATATTTT.